The 9 T cell receptor beta chains given below trace back to one sample, sequenced in a study of T cells after posttransplantation cyclophosphamide. The data were produced by immunoSEQ multiplex PCR, yet TCRdb's version contains in-frame clones alone and is incomplete. This table has about 32,000 clones, 80% to 90% appearing once. Material for sequencing was PBMCs. The receptors were sampled from a woman aged 40 to 50 with a blood cancer, CMV-positive, and with a related stem cell donor.

This rearrangement joins TRBV5-1 to TRBJ2-7, with 8 bases identical to TRBD1. The CDR3 has 14 residues. V trimming: 4 bases; J trimming: 3 bases; junction bases outside the gene matches: 6. Germline V CDR1 and CDR2: SGHRS, YFSETQ. The CDR3 spells CASSVDRGVYEQYF. The CDR3 nucleotides are TGCGCCAGCAGCGTAGACAGGGGTGTCTACGAGCAGTACTTC.

J is TRBJ1-4 and V is TRBV19, with 11 bases matching TRBD1. Trimming at V came to 3 bases and at J to 4 bases, leaving 13 bases not matched to a gene. This CDR3 is 19 amino acids long. Germline CDR1 and CDR2: LNHDA and SQIVND (reference sequence). CDR3 in DNA: TGTGCCAGTAGTATGAGGACAGGGGGCTTTTCGGTTGATAATGAAAAACTGTTTTTT. Translation gives CASSMRTGGFSVDNEKLFF.

CDR3 protein: CASRGLGGRAYNEQFF. CDR3 bases: TGTGCCAGTAGGGGGCTGGGGGGGCGAGCCTACAATGAGCAGTTCTTC. The rearrangement links TRBV19 to TRBJ2-1, with D perhaps TRBD2 (7 bases). V shed 6 bases and J shed 2 bases, with 17 bases lying between them. This CDR3 contains 16 residues. CDR1 is LNHDA and CDR2 is SQIVND in the germline V gene (reference sequence).

V usage is TRBV2 and J usage is TRBJ1-3, with TRBD1 as a possible D gene (6 bases). V shed 9 bases and J shed 0 bases, with 12 bases lying between them. The length of the CDR3 is 14 residues. Germline V lookup: CDR1 SNHLY, CDR2 FYNNEI. Here the CDR3 reads CARRTGNSGNTIYF. The CDR3 DNA reads TGTGCCAGACGTACAGGGAACTCTGGAAACACCATATATTTT. The variable domain in full, completed from reference TRBV2 and TRBJ1-3, reads EPEVTQTPSHQVTQMGQEVILRCVPISNHLYFYWYRQILGQKVEFLVSFYNNEISEKSEIFDDQFSVERPDGSNFTLKIRSTKLEDSAMYFCARRTGNSGNTIYFGEGSWLTVV.

The chain links TRBV5-6 to TRBJ2-3; 8 bases line up with TRBD2. J was trimmed by 7 bases and V by 0 bases; bases with no gene match: 10. This CDR3 spans 16 amino acids. Germline V gene data show CDR1 as SGHDT and CDR2 as YYEEEE. The CDR3 DNA sequence: TGTGCCAGCAGCTTGGGCGGGGGACTAGATCGACATACGCAGTATTTT. This gives the protein CASSLGGGLDRHTQYF.

This chain links TRBV5-1 with TRBJ2-7, with 10 bases identical to TRBD1. Trimming at V came to 0 bases and at J to 7 bases, leaving 4 bases not matched to a gene. CDR1 is SGHRS, CDR2 YFSETQ, per germline. This CDR3 contains 14 residues. The CDR3, as DNA: TGCGCCAGCAGCTTGGGACAGGGGGCGAGAGAGCAGTACTTC. Its translation: CASSLGQGAREQYF.

This chain uses TRBV6-1 with TRBJ1-5; possible D gene TRBD1, 5 bases. Germline V gives CDR1 MNHNS, CDR2 SASEGT. The CDR3 covers 11 residues. Trimming shortened V by 11 bases and J by 4 bases, and 9 bases separated the two germline ends. In DNA form, the CDR3 reads TGTGCCGGGGGGACGAATCAGCCCCAGCATTTT. Encoded protein: CAGGTNQPQHF.

The rearrangement links TRBV18 to TRBJ1-1; 9 bases align to TRBD1. The ends lost 0 bases at V and 1 base at J; junction bases unmatched: 6. Germline assignment: CDR1 KGHSH and CDR2 LQKENI. This CDR3 is 17 amino acids long. The CDR3 DNA follows: TGTGCCAGCTCACCACCGGGACAGGGCTATCAGAACACTGAAGCTTTCTTT. This codes for CASSPPGQGYQNTEAFF. The entire variable domain, with the rest obtained from reference TRBV18 and TRBJ1-1, is as follows: NAGVMQNPRHLVRRRGQEARLRCSPMKGHSHVYWYRQLPEEGLKFMVYLQKENIIDESGMPKERFSAEFPKEGPSILRIQQVVRGDSAAYFCASSPPGQGYQNTEAFFGQGTRLTVV.

This chain uses TRBV27 with TRBJ1-6; D is undetermined. Germline V CDR1 and CDR2: MNHEY, SMNVEV (reference sequence). V was clipped by 3 bases and J by 6 bases, with 9 bases between them. This CDR3 has 14 amino acids. The CDR3 protein is CASSFLAVNSPLHF. As DNA, the CDR3 is TGTGCCAGCAGTTTTCTGGCAGTTAATTCACCCCTCCACTTT.